These 15 T cell receptor beta chains were all obtained from the same sample, sequenced in a study of blood T cell repertoires in COVID-19. Measured with immunoSEQ multiplex PCR; TCRdb has only the in-frame clones, and not every one. There are hundreds of thousands of clones in the sample; about 83% occur only once, and 6% lies in the top ten. The specimen was PBMCs or T cells enriched from blood (not recorded which). All receptors come from a middle-aged woman who had recovered from COVID-19.

V and J are TRBV19 and TRBJ2-5, with a weak D call TRBD1 (6 bases). This CDR3 contains 15 residues. Trimming removed 6 bases from V and 5 bases from J, with 19 bases in between. Germline lookup yields CDR1 LNHDA and CDR2 SQIVND (reference sequence). The CDR3: CASRTTHRVLETQYF. Written as DNA, the CDR3 is TGTGCCAGTAGAACCACCCACAGGGTATTGGAGACCCAGTACTTC.

As for this clone: Germline and junction disagree at one end, which may indicate a read error. The V gene is TRBV29-1, the J gene TRBJ2-1; TRBD1 or TRBD2 may be the D gene (9 bases each). The CDR3 has 16 amino acids. The germline CDR1 and CDR2 sequences are SQVTM and ANQGSEA. The DNA of the CDR3 is TGCAGCGTTGTTAGAGGACAGGGGAGTGCTAGCGGGAATAGGGTCTTC. This gives the protein CSVVRGQGSASGNRVF.

The rearrangement joins TRBV7-6 to TRBJ1-1, with TRBD1 identical over 8 bases. Germline assignment: CDR1 SGHVS and CDR2 FNYEAQ. The CDR3 has 18 residues. Trimming at V came to 3 bases and at J to 1 base, leaving 13 bases not matched to a gene. The CDR3 DNA follows: TGTGCCAGCAGCTTGGGGCTCGCAGGGGGCGACTGGAACACTGAAGCTTTCTTT. Protein product: CASSLGLAGGDWNTEAFF.

The chain employs TRBV24-1 and TRBJ1-2, with TRBD1 matching over 11 bases. Germline V gives CDR1 KGHDR, CDR2 SFDVKD. The CDR3 covers 16 residues. V lost 3 bases and J lost 6; bases outside the gene matches: 8. The CDR3 here is CATSDPHGTGGDGYTF. Written as DNA, the CDR3 is TGTGCCACCAGTGATCCTCACGGGACAGGGGGAGATGGCTACACCTTC.

This CDR3 is CASSLQVGLNTEAFF. In nucleotides, the CDR3 is TGTGCCAGCAGTCTCCAGGTTGGCTTGAACACTGAAGCTTTCTTT. The J gene is TRBJ1-1, the V gene TRBV6-5; no clear D. Germline assignment: CDR1 MNHEY and CDR2 SVGAGI. The CDR3 sequence is 15 residues long. Trimming took 5 bases from V and 0 from J, leaving 13 bases between them.

CDR3 residues: CASSLEGSGTDTQYF. CDR3 coding DNA: TGTGCCAGCAGCTTAGAGGGTAGCGGCACAGATACGCAGTATTTT. The chain combines TRBV13 with TRBJ2-3; a possible D gene is TRBD2 (5 bases). This CDR3 has 15 amino acids. Germline CDR1 reads PRHDT; CDR2 reads FYEKMQ (reference sequence). Trimming left V 1 base short and J 1 base short, with 9 bases between.

The rearrangement links TRBV30 to TRBJ2-6, with D perhaps TRBD2 (6 bases). The CDR3 contains 15 residues. Trimming stripped 1 base from V and 2 bases from J, with 9 bases between. Per germline, CDR1 GTSNPN and CDR2 SVGIG (reference sequence). CDR3 region: CAWSGRGPGANVLTF. The CDR3 DNA sequence: TGTGCCTGGAGTGGGAGGGGCCCTGGGGCCAACGTCCTGACTTTC.

CDR3 nucleotide sequence: TGCGCCAGCAGCTTGGGGGCAGGAACCCTGGGTTCACCCCTCCACTTT. Translated: CASSLGAGTLGSPLHF. The rearrangement uses TRBV5-1 and TRBJ1-6; D is unclear. V was trimmed by 0 bases and J by 9 bases, leaving 16 bases between them. The germline V gene has CDR1 SGHRS and CDR2 YFSETQ. The CDR3 runs to 16 residues.

This sequence joins TRBV28 and TRBJ2-7; 11 bases agree with TRBD2. CDR3 length: 13 amino acids. CDR1 and CDR2 from the germline V gene are MDHEN and SYDVKM. The ends lost 6 bases at V and 7 bases at J; junction bases unmatched: 5. The CDR3 region has the DNA TGTGCCAGCAGCCCACGGACTAGCGGGGAGCAGTACTTC. Protein product: CASSPRTSGEQYF.

This clone has just one count. The V gene is TRBV6-6, the J gene TRBJ2-7; D is unresolved. Germline V lookup: CDR1 MNHNY, CDR2 SVGAGI (reference sequence). V lost 4 bases and J 3 bases, leaving 7 bases between the germline ends. The CDR3 extends over 12 amino acids. CDR3 bases: TGTGCCAGCAGTTCTCCGGTCTACGAGCAGTACTTC. Its translation: CASSSPVYEQYF.

The genes are TRBV21-1 and TRBJ1-5; no check of the table's D call, TRBD1, against the DNA was made. TRBV21-1 constitutes a pseudogene. The CDR3 runs to 14 residues. CDR3 loop: CASISLGQNQPQHF. The CDR3 region has the DNA TGTGCCAGCATTTCCTTGGGACAAAATCAGCCCCAGCATTTT.

As regards this clone: In the same sample, other DNA sequences code for this CDR3. The CDR3 coding sequence is TGTGCCAGCAGGGGACTCAGCAATCAGCCCCAGCATTTT. This codes for CASRGLSNQPQHF. The rearrangement uses TRBV28 and TRBJ1-5, with D perhaps TRBD1 (5 bases). Germline V gene lookup returns CDR1 MDHEN and CDR2 SYDVKM. CDR3 size: 13 residues. V was clipped by 6 bases and J by 1 base, with 7 bases between them.

This sequence joins TRBV18 and TRBJ1-1, with TRBD1 matching over 8 bases. The V gene end was trimmed by 3 bases and the J gene end by 5 bases; junction bases not matched to a gene: 5. This CDR3 region has 14 residues. From germline, CDR1 is KGHSH and CDR2 LQKENI. The CDR3 is CASSPGQVWTEAFF. CDR3 DNA: TGTGCCAGCTCACCGGGACAGGTCTGGACTGAAGCTTTCTTT.

This chain joins TRBV2 and TRBJ2-1, with D unresolved. V lost 7 bases, J lost 4 bases, and 17 bases lay in between. The CDR3 sequence is 15 residues long. Per germline, CDR1 SNHLY and CDR2 FYNNEI. The CDR3 sequence is CASKFAELLYNEQFF. In DNA form, the CDR3 reads TGTGCCAGCAAATTTGCGGAGTTACTTTACAATGAGCAGTTCTTC. Using reference TRBV2 and TRBJ2-1 for the parts outside the CDR3, the full variable domain is EPEVTQTPSHQVTQMGQEVILRCVPISNHLYFYWYRQILGQKVEFLVSFYNNEISEKSEIFDDQFSVERPDGSNFTLKIRSTKLEDSAMYFCASKFAELLYNEQFFGPGTRLTVL.

This clone has more than one count but fewer than ten. The rearrangement links TRBV5-1 to TRBJ1-2, with 7 positions matching TRBD1. The V segment lost 4 bases and the J segment 7 bases; nucleotides outside the gene matches: 10. The CDR3 is 14 residues long. The germline CDR1 and CDR2 sequences are SGHRS and YFSETQ. CDR3 sequence (DNA): TGCGCCAGCAGCCCTTCGGACAGGTCGGCTGGCTACACCTTC. Its translation: CASSPSDRSAGYTF.